This record concerns one T cell receptor (beta chain) sequence. The source of the sample is a study of blood T cell repertoires in COVID-19. As processed by the authors: Estimation of nucleated cell counts relied on the amplification of reference gene primers. Libraries were prepared by immunoSEQ multiplex PCR; TCRdb keeps only in-frame clonotypes and omits some of them. That table furnishes V, J and clone size, whereas the DNA furnished D and trimming. The sample holds about 250,000 clones, approximately 82% seen once. Germline lookup yields CDR1 SGHRS and CDR2 YFSETQ. The trim removed 3 bases at V and 3 bases at J, leaving 8 bases unmatched. This CDR3 is 15 amino acids long.

V gene TRBV5-1 combines with J gene TRBJ2-5, with 7 bases fitting TRBD2. Input material: peripheral blood. The source is a man older than 75 with acute or convalescent COVID-19. CDR3 residues: CASSSRGGSEETQYF. Here the CDR3 DNA reads TGCGCCAGCAGCTCACGCGGGGGTAGCGAAGAGACCCAGTACTTC.